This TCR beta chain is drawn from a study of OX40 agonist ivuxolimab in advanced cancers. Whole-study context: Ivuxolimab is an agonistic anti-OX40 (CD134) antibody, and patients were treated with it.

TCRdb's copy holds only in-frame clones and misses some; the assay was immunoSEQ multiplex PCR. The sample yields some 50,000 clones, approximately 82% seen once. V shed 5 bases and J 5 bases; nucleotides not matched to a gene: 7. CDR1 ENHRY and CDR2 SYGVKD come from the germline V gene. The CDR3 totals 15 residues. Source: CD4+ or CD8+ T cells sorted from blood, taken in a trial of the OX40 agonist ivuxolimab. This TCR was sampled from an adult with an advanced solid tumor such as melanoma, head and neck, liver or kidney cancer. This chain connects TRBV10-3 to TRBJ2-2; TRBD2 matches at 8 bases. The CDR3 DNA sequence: TGTGCCATCAGTCGAGCGGGCGGGGGGACCGGGGAGCTGTTTTTT. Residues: CAISRAGGGTGELFF.